The 21 T cell receptor beta chains in this list originate from one sample, sequenced in a study of shared T cell receptors in the human thymus. Clones were read by immunoSEQ multiplex PCR, and TCRdb kept only the in-frame ones, dropping some. This table holds some 700,000 clones, around nine tenths found once. These sequences were also reported in another study, on human thymus T cells.

Sequencing used thymocytes. The receptors stem from a boy in the first two years of life with a congenital heart defect.

The chain employs TRBV19 and TRBJ2-7, with 7 bases fitting TRBD2. This CDR3 spans 15 amino acids. The V gene end was trimmed by 5 bases and the J gene end by 0 bases; junction bases not matched to a gene: 7. Germline V gives CDR1 LNHDA, CDR2 SQIVND (reference sequence). CDR3 DNA sequence: TGTGCCAGTAGTCCGAGCGGGGTTCCCTCCTACGAGCAGTACTTC. Translation gives CASSPSGVPSYEQYF.

This sequence joins TRBV7-9 and TRBJ2-7; weak D call: TRBD2 (6 bases). V was trimmed by 5 bases and J by 1 base, leaving 9 bases between them. Germline CDR1 is SEHNR and CDR2 is FQNEAQ (reference sequence). This CDR3 is built from 13 residues. CDR3 amino acids: CASSPGLSYEQYF. DNA for the CDR3: TGTGCCAGCAGCCCGGGACTTTCCTACGAGCAGTACTTC.

The chain combines TRBV5-1 with TRBJ2-7; D gene ambiguous. CDR1 is SGHRS and CDR2 is YFSETQ in the germline V gene. The CDR3 spans 14 residues. The V gene lost 0 bases and the J gene lost 6 bases, with 13 bases spanning the gap. The CDR3 coding sequence is TGCGCCAGCAGCTTGGATGGTACCACCGGCGAGCAGTACTTC. Translated, it gives CASSLDGTTGEQYF.

This clone was recorded a few times. The V call is TRBV7-9, the J call TRBJ2-3; tentatively, D is TRBD1 (5 bases). The CDR3 covers 16 residues. Trimming took 1 base from V and 1 from J, leaving 12 bases between them. Per germline, CDR1 SEHNR and CDR2 FQNEAQ (reference sequence). CDR3 residues: CASSLVQRGRTDTQYF. The CDR3 bases are TGTGCCAGCAGCTTAGTTCAAAGGGGCCGCACAGATACGCAGTATTTT.

The V call is TRBV27, the J call TRBJ2-3; D not certain. From germline, CDR1 is MNHEY and CDR2 SMNVEV (reference sequence). The CDR3 consists of 12 residues. Trimming left V 0 bases short and J 5 bases short, with 3 bases between. The CDR3 coding sequence is TGTGCCAGCAGTTTATCTAGAGATACGCAGTATTTT. It encodes CASSLSRDTQYF.

The chain employs TRBV4-1 and TRBJ2-7, with 14 bases lining up with TRBD2. The CDR3 length is 17 residues. Per the germline V gene, CDR1 is MGHRA and CDR2 is YSYEKL. Trimming took 4 bases from V and 7 from J; bases not matched to a gene: 12. The CDR3 here is CASSLRTSGGLHVEQYF. CDR3 DNA: TGCGCCAGCAGCCTTCGGACTAGCGGGGGGCTACACGTAGAGCAGTACTTC.

In regard to this clone: The same CDR3 arises from other DNA sequences in this sample as well. The genes are TRBV5-4 and TRBJ2-5, with TRBD1 identical over 7 bases. The CDR3 runs 13 residues. With V trimmed by 4 bases and J by 5 bases, 5 bases remained unmatched. CDR1 and CDR2 from the germline V gene are SGHNT and YYREEE (reference sequence). The chain's CDR3 is CASSLGGEETQYF. The CDR3 DNA is TGTGCCAGCAGCCTAGGGGGCGAGGAGACCCAGTACTTC.

This chain joins TRBV27 and TRBJ2-7; possibly TRBD1 for D (5 bases). The CDR3 has 14 residues. Deletions cut 0 bases from V and 7 bases from J, with 13 bases between. The V gene's germline CDR1 is MNHEY and CDR2 SMNVEV (reference sequence). The CDR3 nucleotides are TGTGCCAGCAGTTTATCCCAGGGCTTGAGGGAGCAGTACTTC. It encodes CASSLSQGLREQYF.

CDR3 sequence reads: CAWNGPGLAGVETQYF. CDR3 bases: TGTGCCTGGAACGGGCCGGGACTAGCGGGAGTAGAGACCCAGTACTTC. The rearrangement uses TRBV30 and TRBJ2-5; 14 bases line up with TRBD2. Germline V CDR1 and CDR2: GTSNPN, SVGIG (reference sequence). J was trimmed by 4 bases and V by 4 bases; bases with no gene match: 8. The CDR3 extends over 16 amino acids.

V gene TRBV27 combines with J gene TRBJ2-1; D perhaps matches TRBD1 (6 bases). The germline gives CDR1 MNHEY, CDR2 SMNVEV (reference sequence). CDR3 size: 17 residues. V was pared by 4 bases and J by 0 bases, with 16 bases between. The CDR3 is CASSYRLDRCSYNEQFF. The CDR3 DNA is TGTGCCAGCAGTTATCGCCTAGACAGGTGCTCCTACAATGAGCAGTTCTTC.

The chain carries TRBV5-6 and TRBJ2-1; unclear D gene. V lost 1 base, J lost 1 base, and 6 bases lay in between. CDR3 size: 14 residues. Germline V CDR1 and CDR2: SGHDT, YYEEEE. The CDR3 DNA sequence: TGTGCCAGCAGCTTGTCCAGTTCCTACAATGAGCAGTTCTTC. Translating gives CASSLSSSYNEQFF.

The V call is TRBV4-2, the J call TRBJ2-2; 12 bases are a match to TRBD2. V shed 4 bases and J 0 bases; nucleotides not matched to a gene: 6. This CDR3 is 18 amino acids long. Germline loops: CDR1 LGHNA, CDR2 YNFKEQ. CDR3 DNA: TGTGCCAGCAGCCCGGGACTAGCGGGCACAGCGAACACCGGGGAGCTGTTTTTT. Amino acids: CASSPGLAGTANTGELFF.

The chain uses TRBV4-1 and TRBJ2-5; maybe TRBD2 (6 bases). The CDR3 consists of 16 residues. V was clipped by 3 bases and J by 4 bases, with 18 bases between them. Germline values: CDR1 MGHRA, CDR2 YSYEKL. The CDR3 region is CASSHSLAGFGETQYF. The DNA for the CDR3 is TGCGCCAGCAGCCACTCCCTGGCGGGATTTGGAGAGACCCAGTACTTC.

The chain uses TRBV6-5 and TRBJ2-7, with 9 nucleotides matching TRBD2. CDR1 and CDR2 (germline): MNHEY, SVGAGI. The CDR3 totals 15 residues. V shed 5 bases and J 6 bases; nucleotides not matched to a gene: 11. The CDR3 bases are TGTGCCAGCAGTCCGGCCCGGCGGGGGGGTCCCGAGCAGTACTTC. Translating gives CASSPARRGGPEQYF.

The V gene is TRBV5-1, the J gene TRBJ2-7; TRBD2 matches at 7 bases. Unmatched junction bases numbered 9, after V lost 0 bases and J lost 6 bases. Germline V gene data show CDR1 as SGHRS and CDR2 as YFSETQ. The CDR3 sequence is 15 residues long. The CDR3 nucleotides are TGCGCCAGCAGCTTGGTTGGCGGGAGCCGGGGCGAGCAGTACTTC. This translates into CASSLVGGSRGEQYF.

The chain carries TRBV7-3 and TRBJ2-2; TRBD1 is a possible D gene (6 bases). The CDR3 consists of 15 residues. V shed 5 bases and J shed 0 bases, with 10 bases lying between them. Germline V lookup: CDR1 SGHTA, CDR2 FQGTGA. CDR3 sequence: CASSTGYANTGELFF. CDR3 sequence (DNA): TGTGCCAGCAGCACAGGGTACGCGAACACCGGGGAGCTGTTTTTT. Combining the CDR3 with reference TRBV7-3 and TRBJ2-2 gives the whole variable domain GAGVSQTPSNKVTEKGKYVELRCDPISGHTALYWYRQSLGQGPEFLIYFQGTGAADDSGLPNDRFFAVRPEGSVSTLKIQRTERGDSAVYLCASSTGYANTGELFFGEGSRLTVL.

J is TRBJ2-5 and V is TRBV19; D is ambiguous. V was shortened by 5 bases and J by 5 bases, with 15 bases between the two germline ends. This CDR3 is built from 14 residues. Germline V gene data show CDR1 as LNHDA and CDR2 as SQIVND (reference sequence). The CDR3 here is CASSVGLLRETQYF. The CDR3 bases are TGTGCCAGTAGTGTAGGGCTACTAAGGGAGACCCAGTACTTC.

The V call is TRBV30, the J call TRBJ2-3; D unresolved. CDR3 length: 16 amino acids. The ends were cut back, 3 bases at V and 0 bases at J, with 16 bases in the middle. The germline CDR1 and CDR2 sequences are GTSNPN and SVGIG (reference sequence). CDR3 DNA sequence: TGTGCCTGGAGGGGTATTATTACTACTAGCACAGATACGCAGTATTTT. Its translation: CAWRGIITTSTDTQYF.

V and J are TRBV28 and TRBJ2-1; 7 nucleotides agree with TRBD1. The CDR3 runs 16 residues. Trimming removed 3 bases from V and 6 bases from J; junction bases left unmatched: 11. Germline V lookup: CDR1 MDHEN, CDR2 SYDVKM. The CDR3 spells CASSFPRDSLTNEQFF. CDR3 coding DNA: TGTGCCAGCAGTTTTCCCCGGGACAGTTTAACCAATGAGCAGTTCTTC.

J is TRBJ2-1 and V is TRBV5-4; D possibly corresponds to TRBD2 (5 bases). Trimming removed 3 bases at V and 3 bases at J, with 28 bases between. Per germline, CDR1 SGHNT and CDR2 YYREEE (reference sequence). This CDR3 has 20 residues. CDR3 coding DNA: TGTGCCAGCAGCTCACACGACGGGGTTAGCCGAAACCTGGACTACAATGAGCAGTTCTTC. Its translation: CASSSHDGVSRNLDYNEQFF.

The chain employs TRBV10-3 and TRBJ2-2; D is unresolved. Trimming removed 0 bases from V and 4 bases from J, with 12 bases in between. The CDR3 has 16 amino acids. Germline V gene sequence: CDR1 ENHRY, CDR2 SYGVKD. The CDR3 DNA sequence: TGTGCCATCAGTGAGTCTGTCCGCACGGGCACCGGGGAGCTGTTTTTT. It codes for CAISESVRTGTGELFF.